One T cell receptor beta chain is described in this entry. Its binding antigen is unknown. Per-nucleotide qualities are absent, and no much larger clonotype sits a single base away. Participants in the prospective study were aged roughly 18 to 100 years, lived in 20 to 25 United States geographic areas, and enrolled through a virtual design. In the prospective study, cohorts were assigned on the basis of participant-reported clinical history obtained from a screening survey and a study questionnaire. ImmuneRACE Cohort 3 recovered participants were defined by two consecutive negative NP/OP PCR tests, healthcare professional clearance, or symptom resolution. Each participant in the prospective study had whole blood, serum and a nasopharyngeal or oropharyngeal swab collected by mobile phlebotomists. Participants in the prospective study had the option to provide additional blood draws and questionnaires over an approximately two-month period. Before DNA extraction, blood samples from the prospective study were shipped at room temperature or frozen.

The source of the sample is a study of blood T cell repertoires in COVID-19 (dated by TCRdb to the early 2020s). As for the study more broadly: Samples covering the acute and convalescent phases of COVID-19 were provided by collaborators in the United States, Italy and Spain. The dataset comprised deeply sampled blood TCRbeta repertoires from subjects exposed to, actively infected with, or recovered from COVID-19. HLA class I and class II types, where available, came from metadata supplied by the sample provider rather than from assay-based typing. The repertoires were released in a freely available public database intended as a resource for research on the immune response to SARS-CoV-2. The sample metadata nearly always contained a de-identified subject ID, COVID-19 status, age in years and sex. The samples were drawn from the first 160 participants of the ongoing ImmuneRACE study and from some 1,300 subjects provided by 6 global collaborators. The material from the prospective study consisted of cDNA or gDNA derived from T cells, B-cell-depleted T cells, or PBMCs. What the study reported, not specific to this receptor: How much clinical and demographic metadata was included differed by source and by participant, and the metadata was provided uncurated.

TCRbeta CDR3 regions were amplified from genomic DNA using the immunoSEQ Assay, a bias-controlled multiplex PCR. From the authors' description of their analysis: Nucleated cell counts per sample were estimated from amplification of reference gene primers within the assay. To quantify the absolute abundance of each unique TCRbeta CDR3 rearrangement, sequence reads were collapsed and filtered. For each sample, productive Simpson clonality was calculated as the square root of Simpson's diversity index across productive rearrangements. The source is immuneACCESS, and TCRdb retained only in-frame sequences with V and J called. Part of the clones is not carried over; for the studies checked, unresolved V genes explain less than half of this, and the remainder is unexplained. V and J calls and clone size come straight from that table; D and trimming were deduced from the DNA. A total of hundreds of thousands of clones appear in this sample, approximately 88% of them only once. Together, the top ten hold approximately 5.2% of the sample.

The receptor was derived from a man in his 60s who had recovered from COVID-19. Sequenced sample: PBMCs or T cells enriched from blood (not recorded which).

The CDR3 amino acid sequence is: CASSYWTGSYTYEQYF. The DNA reads as follows: TGTGCCAGCAGTTACTGGACAGGATCATACACCTACGAGCAGTACTTC. Here the chain combines TRBV6-5 and TRBJ2-7, with 7 central nucleotides matching TRBD1. From the germline V gene, CDR1 is MNHEY and CDR2 is SVGAGI. The CDR3, cysteine through phenylalanine, is 16 amino acids long. The only DNA kept is the CDR3, 48 bases in frame from the first base. Ends trimmed: V by 1 base, J by 2 bases; bases unmatched to a gene: 8.